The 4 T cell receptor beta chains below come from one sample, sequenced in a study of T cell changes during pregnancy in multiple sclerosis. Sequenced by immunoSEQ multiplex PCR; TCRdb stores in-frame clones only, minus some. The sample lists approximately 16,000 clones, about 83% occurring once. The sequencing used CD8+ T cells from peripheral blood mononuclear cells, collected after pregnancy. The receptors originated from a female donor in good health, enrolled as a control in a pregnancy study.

The CDR3 sequence: CASSLAASDKTDTQYF. For the CDR3, the DNA is TGCGCCAGCAGCTTGGCGGCTAGCGACAAGACAGATACGCAGTATTTT. V is TRBV5-1 and J is TRBJ2-3; possibly TRBD2 for D (6 bases). The V gene's germline CDR1 is SGHRS and CDR2 YFSETQ. This CDR3 is built from 16 residues. The ends were cut back, 0 bases at V and 3 bases at J, with 14 bases in the middle.

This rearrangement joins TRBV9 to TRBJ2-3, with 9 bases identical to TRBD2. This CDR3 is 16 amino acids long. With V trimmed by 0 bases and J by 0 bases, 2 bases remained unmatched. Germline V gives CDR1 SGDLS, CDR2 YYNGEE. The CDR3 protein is CASSVVSGGSTDTQYF. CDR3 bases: TGTGCCAGCAGCGTAGTAAGCGGGGGGAGCACAGATACGCAGTATTTT.

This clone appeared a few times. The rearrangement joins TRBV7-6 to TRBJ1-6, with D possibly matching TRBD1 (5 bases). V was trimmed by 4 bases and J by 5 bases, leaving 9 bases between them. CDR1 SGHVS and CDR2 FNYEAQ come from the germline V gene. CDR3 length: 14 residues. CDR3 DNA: TGTGCCAGCAGCTCCCCGACAGATAATTCACCCCTCCACTTT. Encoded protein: CASSSPTDNSPLHF.

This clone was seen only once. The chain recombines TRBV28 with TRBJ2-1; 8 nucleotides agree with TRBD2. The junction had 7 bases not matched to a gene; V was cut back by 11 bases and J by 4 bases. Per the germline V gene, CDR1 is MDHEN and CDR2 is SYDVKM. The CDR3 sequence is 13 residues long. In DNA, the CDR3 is TGTGCCGTGGCGAGCGGGAGTTACAATGAGCAGTTCTTC. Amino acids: CAVASGSYNEQFF.